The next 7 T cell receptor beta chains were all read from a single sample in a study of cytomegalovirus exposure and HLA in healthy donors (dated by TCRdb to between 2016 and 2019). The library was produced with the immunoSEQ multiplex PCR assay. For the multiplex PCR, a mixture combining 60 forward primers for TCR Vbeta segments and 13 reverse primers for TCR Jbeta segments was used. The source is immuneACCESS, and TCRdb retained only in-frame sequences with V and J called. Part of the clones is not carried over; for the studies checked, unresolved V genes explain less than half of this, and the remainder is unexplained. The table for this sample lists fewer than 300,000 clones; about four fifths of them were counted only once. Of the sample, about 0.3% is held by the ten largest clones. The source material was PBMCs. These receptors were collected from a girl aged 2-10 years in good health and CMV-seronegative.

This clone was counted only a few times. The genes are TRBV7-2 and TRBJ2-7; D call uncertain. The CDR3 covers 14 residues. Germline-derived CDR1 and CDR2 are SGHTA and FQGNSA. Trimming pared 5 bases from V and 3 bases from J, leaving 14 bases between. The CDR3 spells CASSPLHTNYEQYF. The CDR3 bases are TGTGCCAGCAGCCCCCTCCACACCAACTACGAGCAGTACTTC.

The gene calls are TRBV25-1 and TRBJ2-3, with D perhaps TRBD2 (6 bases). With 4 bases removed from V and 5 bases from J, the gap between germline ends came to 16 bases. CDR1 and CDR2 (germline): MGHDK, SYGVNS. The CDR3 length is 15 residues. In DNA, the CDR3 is TGTGCCAGCAGTGGGCCGGGGGTAGTGGGAGATACGCAGTATTTT. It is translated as CASSGPGVVGDTQYF. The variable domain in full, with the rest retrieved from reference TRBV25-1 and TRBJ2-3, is EADIYQTPRYLVIGTGKKITLECSQTMGHDKMYWYQQDPGMELHLIHYSYGVNSTEKGDLSSESTVSRIRTEHFPLTLESARPSHTSQYLCASSGPGVVGDTQYFGPGTRLTVL.

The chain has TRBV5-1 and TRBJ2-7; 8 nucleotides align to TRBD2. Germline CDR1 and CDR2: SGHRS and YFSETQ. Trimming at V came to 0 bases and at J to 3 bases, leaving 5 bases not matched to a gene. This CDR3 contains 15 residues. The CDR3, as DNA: TGCGCCAGCAGCTTGGGAGCGGGAGCAAGCTACGAGCAGTACTTC. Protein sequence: CASSLGAGASYEQYF.

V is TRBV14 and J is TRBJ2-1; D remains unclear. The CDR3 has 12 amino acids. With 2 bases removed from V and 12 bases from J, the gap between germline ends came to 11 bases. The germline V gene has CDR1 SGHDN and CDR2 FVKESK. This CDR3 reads CASSQLRSRQFF. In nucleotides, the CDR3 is TGTGCCAGCAGCCAACTGCGGTCGAGGCAGTTCTTC.

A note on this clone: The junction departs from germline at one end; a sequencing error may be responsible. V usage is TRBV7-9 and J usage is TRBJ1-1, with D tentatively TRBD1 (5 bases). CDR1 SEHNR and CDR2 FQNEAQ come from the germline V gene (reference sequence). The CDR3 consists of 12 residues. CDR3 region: CSSSPGGTEAFF. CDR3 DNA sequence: TGTTCCAGCAGCCCCGGGGGTACTGAAGCTTTCTTT.

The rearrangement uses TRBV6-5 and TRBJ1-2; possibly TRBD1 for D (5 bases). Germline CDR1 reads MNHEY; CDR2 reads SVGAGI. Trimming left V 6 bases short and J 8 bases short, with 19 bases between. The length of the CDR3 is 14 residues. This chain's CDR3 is CASREGPRWGGYTF. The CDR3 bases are TGTGCCAGCAGGGAGGGACCCCGATGGGGAGGCTACACCTTC.

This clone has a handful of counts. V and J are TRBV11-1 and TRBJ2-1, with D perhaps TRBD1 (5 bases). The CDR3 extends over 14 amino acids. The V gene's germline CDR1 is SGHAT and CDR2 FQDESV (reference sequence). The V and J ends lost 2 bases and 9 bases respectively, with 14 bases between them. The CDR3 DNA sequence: TGTGCCAGCAGCTTATGGCAGGGTGGGGCTGAGCAGTTCTTC. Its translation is CASSLWQGGAEQFF.